The 9 T cell receptor beta chains given below trace back to one sample, sequenced in a study of blood T cell repertoires in COVID-19. The repertoire was sequenced with immunoSEQ multiplex PCR; TCRdb's copy has only in-frame clones and lacks some. This table holds a few hundred thousand clones, 89% found once. Source material: peripheral blood. Receptor source: a man aged 18 to 30 who had recovered from COVID-19.

CDR3 DNA sequence: TGTGCCAGCAGCGCCCGGGACAGTCCTTACGAGCAGTACTTC. Amino acid sequence: CASSARDSPYEQYF. The chain employs TRBV7-9 and TRBJ2-7, with TRBD1 matching over 7 bases. CDR3 length: 14 residues. V lost 5 bases, J lost 4 bases, and 8 bases stayed unmatched. Germline-derived CDR1 and CDR2 are SEHNR and FQNEAQ (reference sequence).

J is TRBJ1-6 and V is TRBV21-1; the DNA was not used to check the table's D call, TRBD1. TRBV21-1 is given as a pseudogene. The CDR3 extends over 15 amino acids. CDR3 amino acids: CASSRGQGDNSPLHF. CDR3 in DNA: TGTGCCAGCAGCAGGGGACAGGGGGATAATTCACCCCTCCACTTT.

The chain combines TRBV20-1 with TRBJ2-1; 7 bases align to TRBD2. This CDR3 has 11 residues. The junction had 0 bases not matched to a gene; V was cut back by 4 bases and J by 6 bases. Germline CDR1 reads DFQATT; CDR2 reads SNEGSKA (reference sequence). The CDR3 reads CSATGGNEQFF. The CDR3 nucleotides read TGCAGTGCTACGGGGGGCAATGAGCAGTTCTTC.

This rearrangement joins TRBV9 to TRBJ1-6; D might be TRBD1 (6 bases). The CDR3 is 15 residues long. The ends were cut back, 4 bases at V and 9 bases at J, with 17 bases in the middle. Germline assignment: CDR1 SGDLS and CDR2 YYNGEE. CDR3 nucleotide sequence: TGTGCCAGCAGCCCCGGGACACCACGGAGTTCACCCCTCCACTTT. It specifies CASSPGTPRSSPLHF.

This chain uses TRBV18 with TRBJ1-1; D unclear. Trimming took off 3 bases at V and 1 base at J, with 12 bases between the two ends. The CDR3 covers 15 residues. The germline V gene encodes CDR1 KGHSH and CDR2 LQKENI. The CDR3 region is CASSPFQTSNTEAFF. The DNA of the CDR3 is TGTGCCAGCTCACCGTTTCAGACATCGAACACTGAAGCTTTCTTT.

This chain joins TRBV5-1 and TRBJ2-7, with D possibly matching TRBD2 (6 bases). This CDR3 contains 11 residues. V shed 2 bases and J shed 6 bases, with 6 bases lying between them. Germline V gene sequence: CDR1 SGHRS, CDR2 YFSETQ. This CDR3 is CASSLAGEQYF. As DNA, the CDR3 is TGCGCCAGCAGCTTAGCGGGCGAGCAGTACTTC.

V and J are TRBV6-4 and TRBJ2-1; 8 bases match TRBD1. Unmatched junction bases numbered 10, after V lost 6 bases and J lost 9 bases. CDR1 MRHNA and CDR2 SNTAGT come from the germline V gene. CDR3 length equals 14 residues. CDR3 loop: CASSQGTGSFEQFF. DNA of the CDR3: TGTGCCAGCAGCCAAGGGACAGGATCCTTTGAGCAGTTCTTC.

This clone was counted between two and nine times. The chain joins TRBV4-2 to TRBJ1-4; TRBD1 aligns across 7 bases. The CDR3 is made up of 12 amino acids. The germline gives CDR1 LGHNA, CDR2 YNFKEQ. J gave up 14 bases and V 3 bases, and 6 bases lay outside the gene matches. CDR3 in DNA: TGTGCCAGCAGCCAGGGACAGCGCAATCTGTTTTTT. Translation gives CASSQGQRNLFF.

The chain is built from TRBV2 and TRBJ1-2; weak D call: TRBD1 (6 bases). Trimming left V 7 bases short and J 0 bases short, with 12 bases between. The CDR3 extends over 14 amino acids. Germline V lookup: CDR1 SNHLY, CDR2 FYNNEI. CDR3 DNA: TGTGCCAGCACGGTCGGACAGACTAACTATGGCTACACCTTC. This codes for CASTVGQTNYGYTF.